The rows below give T cell receptor beta chains drawn from one sample of a study of control samples from healthy donors and cancer patients. Clones were read by immunoSEQ multiplex PCR, and TCRdb kept only the in-frame ones, dropping some. The sample records around 90,000 clones, approximately 81% being singletons. Sequenced material: blood. Receptors originate from a woman in her thirties or forties in good health. Each CDR3 is given without its conserved first and last residue. The order of the fields is V gene, CDR3 protein.

TRBV6-1 | ASSEHSDNEQF
TRBV4-1 | ASSRDYRDRDPYEQY
TRBV24-1 | ATSDSNWKAF
TRBV4-1 | ASSQNEGGLNTGELF
TRBV10-3 | AISEPGGVDGYT
TRBV7-2 | ASSLSGWTYEQY
TRBV9 | ASSVGSSGANVLT
TRBV21-1 | ASSKGGPAGYT
TRBV4-1 | ASSQVQDSSNQPQH
TRBV10-3 | ATLGTTLYNSPLH
TRBV30 | AWSGGAGTGELF
TRBV14 | ASSQAQHPPQY
TRBV5-8 | ASSLSPGLGDTQY
TRBV7-2 | ASSIGPANSGNTIY
TRBV19 | ASSIRDTNQPQH
TRBV4-3 | ASSQEGPGFVAKNIQY
TRBV6-5 | ASSSGGYFNSPLH
TRBV4-1 | ASSQEFQGELF
TRBV7-9 | ASSSWEETQY
TRBV7-2 | ASSFSRQFEQY
TRBV7-2 | ASSLPGSATNEKLF
TRBV30 | AWSVPLRRNNQPQH
TRBV27 | ASSVAGTLPGYT